The source of this TCR beta chain is a study of blood T cell repertoires in COVID-19. Study-level background: PBMCs, B-cell-depleted T cells, or T cells provided the cDNA or gDNA that made up the material.

CDR1 and CDR2 (germline): LGHNA, YNFKEQ. The trim removed 0 bases at V and 1 base at J, leaving 8 bases unmatched. This CDR3 is 18 amino acids long. Assay: immunoSEQ multiplex PCR; the TCRdb copy retains only in-frame clones and omits some. The sample lists roughly 400,000 clones; 70% to 90% were seen once. Individuals drawn from around 25 US areas were roughly 18 to 95 years old. Participants were placed into cohorts based on the clinical history they reported. Contact with a PCR-confirmed or clinician-diagnosed COVID-19 case occurred within 2 weeks of entry. The receptor's source is a woman aged 18-29 years who had been exposed to COVID-19. This rearrangement joins TRBV4-2 to TRBJ2-3; TRBD2 aligns across 9 bases. Material: PBMCs or T cells enriched from blood (not recorded which). The DNA of the CDR3 is TGTGCCAGCAGCCAAGAAATAGGGACTAGCATCGGCACAGATACGCAGTATTTT. This translates into CASSQEIGTSIGTDTQYF.